This T cell receptor beta chain was observed in a study of T-cell reconstitution after alpha-beta-depleted transplantation in children. The CDR3 is 11 residues long. The V gene lost 4 bases and the J gene lost 9 bases, with 8 bases spanning the gap. The germline gives CDR1 SNHLY, CDR2 FYNNEI. This clonotype came up a few times. Its specificity is unknown. Study results and limitations: Surviving thymic progenitors and recipient T cells were the source of high TCRbeta diversity at day 60 in some patients. T-cell counts and diversity at one year following transplant were attributed mainly to newly produced T cells. Several hundred rapidly expanded clones from non-depleted graft cells reportedly supplied alpha-beta T cells about two months post-transplant.

Unique molecular identifiers were incorporated during preparation of the TCRbeta library. Each CDR3 protein is one row after TCRdb ran MiXCR on the PCR reads. The sample has around 450,000 distinct CDR3 sequences; around 15% are singletons. Material: PBMCs, mostly from graft donor cells, obtained 360 days after TCRalphabeta/CD19-depleted stem cell transplant. This chain connects TRBV2 to TRBJ2-3; D call uncertain. The sequence was collected from a boy under three years old who had a stem cell transplant for Wiskott-Aldrich syndrome, so the T cells may come from the graft donor. CDR3: CASSAIGTQYF. Here the CDR3 DNA reads TGTGCCAGCAGTGCCATAGGGACGCAGTATTTT.